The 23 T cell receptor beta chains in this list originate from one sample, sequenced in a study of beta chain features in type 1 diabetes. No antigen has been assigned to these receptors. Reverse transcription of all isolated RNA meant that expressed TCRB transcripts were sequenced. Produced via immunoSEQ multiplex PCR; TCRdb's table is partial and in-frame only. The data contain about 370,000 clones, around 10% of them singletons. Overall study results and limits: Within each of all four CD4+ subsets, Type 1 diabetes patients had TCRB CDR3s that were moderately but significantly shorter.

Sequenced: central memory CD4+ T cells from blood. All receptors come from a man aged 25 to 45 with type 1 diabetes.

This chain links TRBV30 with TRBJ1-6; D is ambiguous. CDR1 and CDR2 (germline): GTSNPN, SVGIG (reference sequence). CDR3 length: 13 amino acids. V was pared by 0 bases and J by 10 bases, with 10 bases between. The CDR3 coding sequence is TGTGCCTGGAGTGTGTTCGGGGAATCACCCCTCCACTTT. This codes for CAWSVFGESPLHF. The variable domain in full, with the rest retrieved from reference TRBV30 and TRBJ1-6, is SQTIHQWPATLVQPVGSPLSLECTVEGTSNPNLYWYRQAAGRGLQLLFYSVGIGQISSEVPQNLSASRPQDRQFILSSKKLLLSDSGFYLCAWSVFGESPLHFGNGTRLTVT.

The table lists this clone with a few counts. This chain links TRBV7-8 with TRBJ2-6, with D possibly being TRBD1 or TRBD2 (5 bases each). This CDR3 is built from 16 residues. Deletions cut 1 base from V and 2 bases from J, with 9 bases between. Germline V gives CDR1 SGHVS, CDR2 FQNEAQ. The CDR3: CASSLGGAPGANVLTF. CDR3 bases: TGTGCCAGCAGCTTAGGAGGGGCGCCTGGGGCCAACGTCCTGACTTTC.

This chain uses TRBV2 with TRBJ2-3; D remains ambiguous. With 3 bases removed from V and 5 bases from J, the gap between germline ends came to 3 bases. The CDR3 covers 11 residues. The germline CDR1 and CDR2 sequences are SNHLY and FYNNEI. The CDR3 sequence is CASSEKDTQYF. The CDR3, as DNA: TGTGCCAGCAGTGAGAAAGATACGCAGTATTTT.

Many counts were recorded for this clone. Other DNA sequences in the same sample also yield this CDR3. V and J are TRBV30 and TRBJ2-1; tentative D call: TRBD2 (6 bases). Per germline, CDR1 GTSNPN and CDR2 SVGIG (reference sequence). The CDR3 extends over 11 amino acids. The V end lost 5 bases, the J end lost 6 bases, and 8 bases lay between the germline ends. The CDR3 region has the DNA TGTGCCTGGGCCGGGGGCAATGAGCAGTTCTTC. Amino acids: CAWAGGNEQFF.

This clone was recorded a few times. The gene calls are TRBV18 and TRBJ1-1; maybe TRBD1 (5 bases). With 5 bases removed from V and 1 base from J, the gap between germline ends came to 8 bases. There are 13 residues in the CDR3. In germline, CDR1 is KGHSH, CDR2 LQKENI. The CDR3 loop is CASSTGGNTEAFF. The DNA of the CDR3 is TGTGCCAGCTCAACAGGTGGGAACACTGAAGCTTTCTTT.

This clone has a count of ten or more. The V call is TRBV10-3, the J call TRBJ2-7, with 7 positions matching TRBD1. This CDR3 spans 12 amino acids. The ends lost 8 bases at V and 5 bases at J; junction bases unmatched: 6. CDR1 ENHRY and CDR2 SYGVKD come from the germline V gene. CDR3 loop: CAIGLTGNEQYF. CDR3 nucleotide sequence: TGTGCCATCGGGTTGACAGGGAACGAGCAGTACTTC.

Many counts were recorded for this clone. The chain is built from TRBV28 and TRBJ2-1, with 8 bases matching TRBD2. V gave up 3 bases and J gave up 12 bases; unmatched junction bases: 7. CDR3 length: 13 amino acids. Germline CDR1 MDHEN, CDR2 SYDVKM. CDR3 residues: CASSFLGREVQFF. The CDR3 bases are TGTGCCAGCAGTTTTTTGGGGCGGGAGGTGCAGTTCTTC.

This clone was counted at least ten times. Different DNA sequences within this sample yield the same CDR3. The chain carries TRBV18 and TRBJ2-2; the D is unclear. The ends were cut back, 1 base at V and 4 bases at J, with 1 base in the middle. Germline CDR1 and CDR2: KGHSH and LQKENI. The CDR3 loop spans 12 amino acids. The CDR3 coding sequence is TGTGCCAGCTCACCACGCACCGGGGAGCTGTTTTTT. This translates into CASSPRTGELFF.

CDR3 protein: CASSEEDEQFF. The CDR3 DNA sequence: TGTGCCAGCAGTGAGGAGGATGAGCAGTTCTTC. The chain recombines TRBV6-1 with TRBJ2-1; the D gene is possibly TRBD2 (5 bases). The V gene's germline CDR1 is MNHNS and CDR2 SASEGT. This CDR3 has 11 amino acids. V shed 3 bases and J shed 8 bases, with 5 bases lying between them.

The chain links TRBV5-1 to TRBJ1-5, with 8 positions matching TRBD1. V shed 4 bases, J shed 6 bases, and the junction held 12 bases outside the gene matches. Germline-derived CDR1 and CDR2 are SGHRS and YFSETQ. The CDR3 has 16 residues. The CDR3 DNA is TGCGCCAGCAGCCCCACAGGGGGTATAGACGGTCAGCCCCAGCATTTT. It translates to CASSPTGGIDGQPQHF.

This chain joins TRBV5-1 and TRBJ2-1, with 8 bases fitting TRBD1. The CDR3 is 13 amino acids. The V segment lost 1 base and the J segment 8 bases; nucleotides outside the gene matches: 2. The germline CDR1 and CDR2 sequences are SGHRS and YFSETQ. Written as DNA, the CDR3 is TGCGCCAGCAGCTTGCAGGACAGGGATGAGCAGTTCTTC. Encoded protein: CASSLQDRDEQFF.

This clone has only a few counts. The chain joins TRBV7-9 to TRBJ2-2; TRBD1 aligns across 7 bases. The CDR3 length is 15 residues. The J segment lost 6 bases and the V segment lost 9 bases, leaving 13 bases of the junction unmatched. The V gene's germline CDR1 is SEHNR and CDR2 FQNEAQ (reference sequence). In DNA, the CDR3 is TGTGCCAGGCAAAGGACAGGCGAAGCATCCGGGGAGCTGTTTTTT. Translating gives CARQRTGEASGELFF.

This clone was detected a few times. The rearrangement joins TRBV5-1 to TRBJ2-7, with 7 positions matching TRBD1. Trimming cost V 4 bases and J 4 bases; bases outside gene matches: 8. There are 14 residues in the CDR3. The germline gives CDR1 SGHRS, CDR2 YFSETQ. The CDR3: CASSTGTENYEQYF. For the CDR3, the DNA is TGCGCCAGCAGCACCGGGACAGAAAATTACGAGCAGTACTTC.

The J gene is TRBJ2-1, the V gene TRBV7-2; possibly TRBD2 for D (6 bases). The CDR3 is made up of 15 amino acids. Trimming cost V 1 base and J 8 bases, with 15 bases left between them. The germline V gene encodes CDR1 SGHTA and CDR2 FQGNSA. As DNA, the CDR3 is TGTGCCAGCAGCTTAGGACTGGGAGGCGTCCATGAGCAGTTCTTC. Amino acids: CASSLGLGGVHEQFF.

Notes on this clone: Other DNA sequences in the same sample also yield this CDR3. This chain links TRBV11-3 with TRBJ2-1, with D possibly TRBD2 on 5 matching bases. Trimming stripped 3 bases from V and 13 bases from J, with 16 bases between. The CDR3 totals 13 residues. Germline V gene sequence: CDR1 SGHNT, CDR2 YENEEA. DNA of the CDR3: TGTGCCAGCAGCTTGGACCTAGGAGGTGAACAGTTCTTC. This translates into CASSLDLGGEQFF. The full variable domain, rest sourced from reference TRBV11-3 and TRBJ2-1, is EAGVVQSPRYKIIEKKQPVAFWCNPISGHNTLYWYLQNLGQGPELLIRYENEEAVDDSQLPKDRFSAERLKGVDSTLKIQPAELGDSAVYLCASSLDLGGEQFFGPGTRLTVL.

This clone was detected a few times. CDR3 residues: CASSLTEGTYEQYF. The CDR3 region has the DNA TGTGCCAGCAGCTTAACGGAGGGCACCTACGAGCAGTACTTC. The chain has TRBV7-9 and TRBJ2-7; D is possibly TRBD2 (6 bases). Germline V gene data show CDR1 as SEHNR and CDR2 as FQNEAQ (reference sequence). The CDR3 sequence is 14 residues long. V was clipped by 2 bases and J by 2 bases, with 10 bases between them.

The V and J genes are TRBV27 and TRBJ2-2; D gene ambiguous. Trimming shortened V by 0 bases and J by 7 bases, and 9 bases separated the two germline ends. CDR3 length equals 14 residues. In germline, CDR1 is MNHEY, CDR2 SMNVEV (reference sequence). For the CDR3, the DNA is TGTGCCAGCAGTTTATCGTGGACGGGCGGGGAGCTGTTTTTT. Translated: CASSLSWTGGELFF.

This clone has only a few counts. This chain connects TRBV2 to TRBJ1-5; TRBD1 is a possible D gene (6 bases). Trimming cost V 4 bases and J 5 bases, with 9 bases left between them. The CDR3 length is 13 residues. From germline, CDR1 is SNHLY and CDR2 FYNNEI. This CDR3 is CASSGQEYQPQHF. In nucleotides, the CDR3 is TGTGCCAGCAGTGGACAGGAATATCAGCCCCAGCATTTT.

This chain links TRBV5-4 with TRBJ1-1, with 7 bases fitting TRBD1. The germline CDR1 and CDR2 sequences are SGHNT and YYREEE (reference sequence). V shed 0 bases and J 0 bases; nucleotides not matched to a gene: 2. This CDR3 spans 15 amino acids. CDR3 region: CASSLEGGMNTEAFF. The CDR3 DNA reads TGTGCCAGCAGCTTGGAAGGGGGCATGAACACTGAAGCTTTCTTT.

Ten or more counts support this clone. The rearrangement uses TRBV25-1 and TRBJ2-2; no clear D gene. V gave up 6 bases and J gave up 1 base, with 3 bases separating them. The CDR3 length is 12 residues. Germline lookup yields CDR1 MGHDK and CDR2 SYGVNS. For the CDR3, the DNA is TGTGCCAGCAGGGAGAACACCGGGGAGCTGTTTTTT. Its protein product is CASRENTGELFF.

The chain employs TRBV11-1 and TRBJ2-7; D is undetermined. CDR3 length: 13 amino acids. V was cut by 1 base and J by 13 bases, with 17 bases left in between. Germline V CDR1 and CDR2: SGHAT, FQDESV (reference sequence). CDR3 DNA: TGTGCCAGCAGCTTAGAGGAACGAACTTACTTATACTTC. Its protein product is CASSLEERTYLYF.

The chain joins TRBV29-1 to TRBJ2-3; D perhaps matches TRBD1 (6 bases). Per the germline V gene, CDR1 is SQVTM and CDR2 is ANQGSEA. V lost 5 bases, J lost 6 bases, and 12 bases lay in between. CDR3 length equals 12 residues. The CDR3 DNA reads TGCAGCGTTACGAAGGACAGTGATACGCAGTATTTT. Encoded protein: CSVTKDSDTQYF.

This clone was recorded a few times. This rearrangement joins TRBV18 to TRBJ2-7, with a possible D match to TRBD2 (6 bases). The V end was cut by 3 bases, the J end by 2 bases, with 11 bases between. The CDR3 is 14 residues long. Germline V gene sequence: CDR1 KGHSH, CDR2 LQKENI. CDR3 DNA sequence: TGTGCCAGCTCACCCGGGACTTTAGCCTACGAGCAGTACTTC. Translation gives CASSPGTLAYEQYF.